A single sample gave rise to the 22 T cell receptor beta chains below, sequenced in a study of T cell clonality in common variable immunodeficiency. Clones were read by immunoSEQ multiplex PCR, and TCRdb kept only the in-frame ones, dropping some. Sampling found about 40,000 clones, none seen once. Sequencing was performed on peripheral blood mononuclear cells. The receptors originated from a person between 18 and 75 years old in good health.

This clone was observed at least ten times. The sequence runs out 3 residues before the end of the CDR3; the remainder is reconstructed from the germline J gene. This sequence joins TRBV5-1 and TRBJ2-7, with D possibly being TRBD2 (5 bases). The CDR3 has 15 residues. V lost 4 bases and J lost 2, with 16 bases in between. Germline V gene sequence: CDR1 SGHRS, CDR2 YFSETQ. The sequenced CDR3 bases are TGCGCCAGCAGCCAGGACTTGTCTTTGGCCTACGAG. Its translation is CASSQDLSLAYE. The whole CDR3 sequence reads CASSQDLSLAYEQYF.

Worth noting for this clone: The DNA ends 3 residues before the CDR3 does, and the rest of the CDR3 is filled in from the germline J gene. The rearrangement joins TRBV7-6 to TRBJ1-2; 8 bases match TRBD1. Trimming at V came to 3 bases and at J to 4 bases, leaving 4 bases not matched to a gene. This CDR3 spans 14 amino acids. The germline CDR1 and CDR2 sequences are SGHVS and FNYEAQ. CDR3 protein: CASSLDDRGYGYTF. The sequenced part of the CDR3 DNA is TGTGCCAGCAGCTTGGACGACAGGGGCTATGGC.

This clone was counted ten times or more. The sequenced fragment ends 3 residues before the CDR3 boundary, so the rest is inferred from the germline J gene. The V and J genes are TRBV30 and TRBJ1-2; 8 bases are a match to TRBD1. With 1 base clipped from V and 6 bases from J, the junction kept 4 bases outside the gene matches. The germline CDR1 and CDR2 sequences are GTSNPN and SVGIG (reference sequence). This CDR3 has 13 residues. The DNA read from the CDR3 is TGTGCCTGGAGTGGGGGGACAGGAGATGGC. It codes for CAWSGGTGDG. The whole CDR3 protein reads CAWSGGTGDGYTF.

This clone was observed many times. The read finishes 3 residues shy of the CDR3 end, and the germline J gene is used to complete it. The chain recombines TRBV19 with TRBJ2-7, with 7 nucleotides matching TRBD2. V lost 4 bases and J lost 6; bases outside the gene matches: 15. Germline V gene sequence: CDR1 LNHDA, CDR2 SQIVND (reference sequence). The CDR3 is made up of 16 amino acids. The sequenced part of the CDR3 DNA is TGTGCCAGTAGTAGAACTAGCGAGGGCTTCTTTGGCGAG. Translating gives CASSRTSEGFFGE. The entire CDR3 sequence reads CASSRTSEGFFGEQYF.

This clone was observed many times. The CDR3 spells CASSRTGGLYGYTF. CDR3 DNA (partial): TGTGCCAGCTCACGGACAGGGGGCCTCTATGGC. The rearrangement joins TRBV18 to TRBJ1-2; TRBD1 aligns across 11 bases. The CDR3 extends 3 residues past the end of the read, so its final part is completed from the germline J gene. V shed 4 bases, J shed 4 bases, and the junction held 2 bases outside the gene matches. CDR1 and CDR2 from the germline V gene are KGHSH and LQKENI. CDR3 length: 14 residues. Full variable domain (remainder filled in from reference TRBV18 and TRBJ1-2): NAGVMQNPRHLVRRRGQEARLRCSPMKGHSHVYWYRQLPEEGLKFMVYLQKENIIDESGMPKERFSAEFPKEGPSILRIQQVVRGDSAAYFCASSRTGGLYGYTFGSGTRLTVV.

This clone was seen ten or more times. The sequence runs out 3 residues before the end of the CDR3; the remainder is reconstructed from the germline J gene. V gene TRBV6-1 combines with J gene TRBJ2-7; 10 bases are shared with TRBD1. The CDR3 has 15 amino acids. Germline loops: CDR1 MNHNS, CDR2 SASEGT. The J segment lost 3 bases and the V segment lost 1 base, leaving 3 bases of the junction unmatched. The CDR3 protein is CASSEEGQGSYEQYF. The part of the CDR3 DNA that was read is TGTGCCAGCAGTGAAGAGGGACAGGGGAGCTACGAG.

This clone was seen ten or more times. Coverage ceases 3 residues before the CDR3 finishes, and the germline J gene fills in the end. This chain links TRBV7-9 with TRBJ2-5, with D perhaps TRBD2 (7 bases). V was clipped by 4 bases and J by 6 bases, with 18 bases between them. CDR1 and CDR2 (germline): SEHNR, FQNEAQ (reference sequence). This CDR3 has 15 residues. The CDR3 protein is CASSSGRGGRKTQYF. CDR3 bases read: TGTGCCAGCAGCTCAGGAAGGGGGGGCAGGAAGACC.

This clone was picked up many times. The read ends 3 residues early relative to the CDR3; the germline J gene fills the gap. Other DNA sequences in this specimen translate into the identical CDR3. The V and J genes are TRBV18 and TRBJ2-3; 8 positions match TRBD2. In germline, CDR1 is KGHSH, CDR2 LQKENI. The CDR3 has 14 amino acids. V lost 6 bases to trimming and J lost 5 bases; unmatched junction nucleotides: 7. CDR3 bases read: TGTGCCAGCTCTCAAGCGGGAGTTAGAGATACG. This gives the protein CASSQAGVRDT. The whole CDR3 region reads CASSQAGVRDTQYF.

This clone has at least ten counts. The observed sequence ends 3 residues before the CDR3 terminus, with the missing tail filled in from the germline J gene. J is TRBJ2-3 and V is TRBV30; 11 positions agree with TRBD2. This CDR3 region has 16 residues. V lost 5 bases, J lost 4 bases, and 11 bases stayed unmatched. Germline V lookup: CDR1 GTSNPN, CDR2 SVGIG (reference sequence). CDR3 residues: CAWSTGTSGFSDTQYF. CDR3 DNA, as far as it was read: TGTGCCTGGTCTACCGGGACTAGCGGCTTTTCAGATACG.

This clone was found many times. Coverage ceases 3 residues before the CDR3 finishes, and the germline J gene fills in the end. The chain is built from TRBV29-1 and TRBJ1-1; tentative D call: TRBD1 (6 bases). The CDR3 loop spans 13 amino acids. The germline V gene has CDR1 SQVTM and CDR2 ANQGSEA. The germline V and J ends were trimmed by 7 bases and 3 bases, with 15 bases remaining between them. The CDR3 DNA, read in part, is TGCAGCGGGGTCGACAGGCCCTACACTGAA. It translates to CSGVDRPYTE. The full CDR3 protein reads CSGVDRPYTEAFF.

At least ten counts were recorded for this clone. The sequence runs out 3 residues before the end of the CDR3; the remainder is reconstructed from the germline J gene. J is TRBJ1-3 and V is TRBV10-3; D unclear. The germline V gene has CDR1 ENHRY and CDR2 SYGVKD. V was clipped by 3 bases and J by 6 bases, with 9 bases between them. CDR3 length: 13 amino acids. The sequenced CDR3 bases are TGTGCCATCAGTGATACAGCAGAAAACACC. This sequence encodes CAISDTAENT. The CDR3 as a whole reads CAISDTAENTIYF.

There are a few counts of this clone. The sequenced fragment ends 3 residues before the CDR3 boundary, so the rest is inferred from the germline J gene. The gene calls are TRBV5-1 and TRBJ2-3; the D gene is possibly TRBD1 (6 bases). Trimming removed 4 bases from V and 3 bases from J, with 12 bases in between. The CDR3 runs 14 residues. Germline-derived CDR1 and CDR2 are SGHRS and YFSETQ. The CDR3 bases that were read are TGCGCCAGCAGCCCCGGGACATCAACAGATACG. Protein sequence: CASSPGTSTDT. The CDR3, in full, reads CASSPGTSTDTQYF. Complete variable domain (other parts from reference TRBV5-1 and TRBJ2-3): KAGVTQTPRYLIKTRGQQVTLSCSPISGHRSVSWYQQTPGQGLQFLFEYFSETQRNKGNFPGRFSGRQFSNSRSEMNVSTLELGDSALYLCASSPGTSTDTQYFGPGTRLTVL.

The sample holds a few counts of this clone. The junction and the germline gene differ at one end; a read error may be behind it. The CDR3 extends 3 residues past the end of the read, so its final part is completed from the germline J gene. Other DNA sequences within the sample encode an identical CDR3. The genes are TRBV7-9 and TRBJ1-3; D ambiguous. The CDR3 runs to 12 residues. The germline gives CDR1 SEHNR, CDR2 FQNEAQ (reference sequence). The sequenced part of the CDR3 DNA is TGTGCCAGCAGCTTAGTTCCCGACACA. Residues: CASSLVPDT. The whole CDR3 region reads CASSLVPDTIYF.

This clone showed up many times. The CDR3 sequence is CAISFTGGTDTQYF. The covered CDR3 bases are TGTGCCATCAGTTTTACAGGGGGAACAGATACG. The chain is built from TRBV10-3 and TRBJ2-3, with 8 bases fitting TRBD1. The read terminates 3 residues ahead of where the CDR3 ends, so the germline J gene completes it. The CDR3 extends over 14 amino acids. Germline trimming cut 5 bases from V and 3 bases from J; bases unmatched to any gene: 4. Germline-derived CDR1 and CDR2 are ENHRY and SYGVKD.

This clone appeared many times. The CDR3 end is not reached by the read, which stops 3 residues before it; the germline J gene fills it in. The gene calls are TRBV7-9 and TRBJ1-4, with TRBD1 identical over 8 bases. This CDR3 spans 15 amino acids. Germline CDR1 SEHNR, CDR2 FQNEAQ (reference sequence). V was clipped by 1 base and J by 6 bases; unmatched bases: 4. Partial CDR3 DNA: TGTGCCAGCAGCTTAGGCACGGGACAGGATGAAAAA. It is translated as CASSLGTGQDEK. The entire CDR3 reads CASSLGTGQDEKLFF.

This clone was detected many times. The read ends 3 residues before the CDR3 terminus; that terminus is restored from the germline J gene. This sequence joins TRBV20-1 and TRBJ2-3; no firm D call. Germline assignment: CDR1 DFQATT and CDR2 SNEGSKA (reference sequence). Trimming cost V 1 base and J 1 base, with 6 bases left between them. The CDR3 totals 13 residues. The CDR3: CSARGEGTDTQYF. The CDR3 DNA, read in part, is TGCAGTGCTAGAGGTGAGGGCACAGATACG.

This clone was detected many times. The CDR3 region is CASSNLELYDNEQFF. CDR3 DNA (partial): TGTGCCAGCAGCAATCTAGAGTTATATGACAATGAG. The rearrangement joins TRBV2 to TRBJ2-1; D is uncertain. The read comes to an end 3 residues before the CDR3 does, leaving the germline J gene to fill in the end. The CDR3 covers 15 residues. Looked up from germline, CDR1 is SNHLY and CDR2 is FYNNEI. The V gene lost 6 bases and the J gene lost 5 bases, with 17 bases spanning the gap.

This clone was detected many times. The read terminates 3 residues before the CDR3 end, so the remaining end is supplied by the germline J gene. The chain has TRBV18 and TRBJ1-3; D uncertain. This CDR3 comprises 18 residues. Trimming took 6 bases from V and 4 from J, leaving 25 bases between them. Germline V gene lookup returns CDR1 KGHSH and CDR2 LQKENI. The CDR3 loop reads CASSGTILRTPEGNTIYF. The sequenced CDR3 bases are TGTGCCAGCTCGGGTACTATCCTTCGAACGCCCGAAGGAAACACC.

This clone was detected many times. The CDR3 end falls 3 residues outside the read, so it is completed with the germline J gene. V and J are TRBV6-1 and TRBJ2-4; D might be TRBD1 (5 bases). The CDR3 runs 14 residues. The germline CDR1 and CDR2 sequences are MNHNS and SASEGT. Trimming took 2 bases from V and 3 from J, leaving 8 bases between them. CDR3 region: CASSEQGSKNIQYF. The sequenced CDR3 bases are TGTGCCAGCAGTGAACAGGGCAGCAAAAACATT.

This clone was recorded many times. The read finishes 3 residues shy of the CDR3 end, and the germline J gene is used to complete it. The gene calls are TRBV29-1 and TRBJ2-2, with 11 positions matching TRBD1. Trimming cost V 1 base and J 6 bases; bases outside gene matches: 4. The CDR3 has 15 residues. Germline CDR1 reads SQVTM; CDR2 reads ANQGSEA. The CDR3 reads CSVEGGQGGAGELFF. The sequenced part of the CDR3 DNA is TGCAGCGTTGAAGGGGGACAGGGGGGGGCCGGGGAG.

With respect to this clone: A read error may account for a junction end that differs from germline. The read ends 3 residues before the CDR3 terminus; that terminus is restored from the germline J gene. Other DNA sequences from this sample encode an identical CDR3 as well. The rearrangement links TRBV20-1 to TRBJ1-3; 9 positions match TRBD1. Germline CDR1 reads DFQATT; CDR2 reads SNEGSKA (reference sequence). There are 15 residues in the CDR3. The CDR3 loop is CSAKAQGAPGNTIYF. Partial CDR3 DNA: TGCAGTGCAAAAGCACAGGGGGCGCCTGGAAACACG.

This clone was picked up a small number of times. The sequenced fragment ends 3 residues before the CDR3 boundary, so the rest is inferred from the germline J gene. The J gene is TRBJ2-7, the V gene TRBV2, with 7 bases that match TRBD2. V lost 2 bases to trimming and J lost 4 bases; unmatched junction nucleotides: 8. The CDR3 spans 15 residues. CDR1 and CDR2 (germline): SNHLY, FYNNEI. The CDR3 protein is CASSEMGLMLYEQYF. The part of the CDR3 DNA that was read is TGTGCCAGCAGTGAAATGGGACTAATGCTTTACGAG. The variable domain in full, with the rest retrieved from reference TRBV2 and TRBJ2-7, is EPEVTQTPSHQVTQMGQEVILRCVPISNHLYFYWYRQILGQKVEFLVSFYNNEISEKSEIFDDQFSVERPDGSNFTLKIRSTKLEDSAMYFCASSEMGLMLYEQYFGPGTRLTVT.